This passage covers 8 T cell receptor beta chains from one sample sequenced in a study of response to subunit inactivated influenza vaccine. One entry per CDR3 protein results from TCRdb running MiXCR on the RT-PCR reads. The profile shows about half a million distinct CDR3 sequences, 25% of them singletons. Sequenced material: CD4+ T cells sorted from PBMCs, taken roughly 5 days after vaccination. The receptors come from a man between 50 and 59 years old who received an inactivated influenza vaccine.

V and J are TRBV4-1 and TRBJ2-3, with a weak D call TRBD2 (6 bases). The V end lost 4 bases, the J end lost 1 base, and 30 bases lay between the germline ends. This CDR3 contains 21 residues. Germline-derived CDR1 and CDR2 are MGHRA and YSYEKL. This chain's CDR3 is CASSPVGGRAQHEGGTDTQYF. As DNA, the CDR3 is TGCGCCAGCAGCCCCGTGGGGGGAAGAGCGCAACACGAGGGTGGCACAGATACGCAGTATTTT.

This clonotype was observed a few times. CDR3 nucleotides: TGTGCCAGCAGTTTACGCGCGGGGGGAAGTTCACCCCTCCACTTT. Encoded protein: CASSLRAGGSSPLHF. V usage is TRBV12-3 or TRBV12-4 and J usage is TRBJ1-6; D possibly corresponds to TRBD1 (5 bases). V was pared by 2 bases and J by 9 bases, with 14 bases between. This CDR3 is built from 15 residues.

This chain links TRBV5-1 with TRBJ2-2; 7 bases are shared with TRBD1. The ends lost 2 bases at V and 1 base at J; junction bases unmatched: 11. The CDR3 covers 18 residues. CDR1 is SGHRS and CDR2 is YFSETQ in the germline V gene. This CDR3 is CASSFTYRGRRNTGELFF. The DNA for the CDR3 is TGCGCCAGCAGCTTCACTTACAGGGGTCGGAGGAACACCGGGGAGCTGTTTTTT. The full variable domain, with the rest looked up from reference TRBV5-1 and TRBJ2-2, is KAGVTQTPRYLIKTRGQQVTLSCSPISGHRSVSWYQQTPGQGLQFLFEYFSETQRNKGNFPGRFSGRQFSNSRSEMNVSTLELGDSALYLCASSFTYRGRRNTGELFFGEGSRLTVL.

This clonotype was seen a handful of times. The V call is TRBV5-4, the J call TRBJ2-2; tentatively, D is TRBD1 or TRBD2 (6 bases each). In germline, CDR1 is SGHNT, CDR2 YYREEE (reference sequence). The CDR3 runs to 16 residues. V shed 2 bases and J shed 3 bases, with 14 bases lying between them. CDR3 DNA sequence: TGTGCCAGCAGCTTACTAGCAGGGGTGGACACCGGGGAGCTGTTTTTT. This codes for CASSLLAGVDTGELFF.

This clonotype was seen a few times. V is TRBV5-1 and J is TRBJ2-5; TRBD2 matches at 10 bases. Unmatched junction bases numbered 3, after V lost 2 bases and J lost 2 bases. The CDR3 is 15 amino acids. Germline V gene sequence: CDR1 SGHRS, CDR2 YFSETQ. CDR3 coding DNA: TGCGCCAGCAGCTTCGGTAGCGGGAGGCAAGAGACCCAGTACTTC. Translated, it gives CASSFGSGRQETQYF.

This clonotype was counted ten times or more. This chain links TRBV5-6 with TRBJ2-1, with D perhaps TRBD1 (5 bases). The CDR3 loop spans 13 amino acids. The V end was cut by 4 bases, the J end by 6 bases, with 11 bases between. Germline V gene sequence: CDR1 SGHDT, CDR2 YYEEEE. The CDR3 protein is CASSLGLGNEQFF. In nucleotides, the CDR3 is TGTGCCAGCAGCCTGGGGCTAGGCAATGAGCAGTTCTTC. Looking up the rest from reference TRBV5-6 and TRBJ2-1 gives the full variable domain: DAGVTQSPTHLIKTRGQQVTLRCSPKSGHDTVSWYQQALGQGPQFIFQYYEEEERQRGNFPDRFSGHQFPNYSSELNVNALLLGDSALYLCASSLGLGNEQFFGPGTRLTVL.

The genes are TRBV6-1 and TRBJ2-7; 7 positions agree with TRBD1. The CDR3 totals 14 residues. Germline loops: CDR1 MNHNS, CDR2 SASEGT. V lost 4 bases and J lost 3; bases outside the gene matches: 6. This chain's CDR3 is CASSAQGWGYEQYF. Written as DNA, the CDR3 is TGTGCCAGCAGTGCACAGGGGTGGGGCTACGAGCAGTACTTC.

The chain employs TRBV4-1 and TRBJ2-7, with 13 bases matching TRBD2. In germline, CDR1 is MGHRA, CDR2 YSYEKL. V lost 5 bases to trimming and J lost 2 bases; unmatched junction nucleotides: 6. The CDR3 spans 16 residues. CDR3: CASSSTLAGGPYEQYF. The CDR3 DNA reads TGCGCCAGCAGCTCGACACTAGCGGGAGGGCCCTACGAGCAGTACTTC.